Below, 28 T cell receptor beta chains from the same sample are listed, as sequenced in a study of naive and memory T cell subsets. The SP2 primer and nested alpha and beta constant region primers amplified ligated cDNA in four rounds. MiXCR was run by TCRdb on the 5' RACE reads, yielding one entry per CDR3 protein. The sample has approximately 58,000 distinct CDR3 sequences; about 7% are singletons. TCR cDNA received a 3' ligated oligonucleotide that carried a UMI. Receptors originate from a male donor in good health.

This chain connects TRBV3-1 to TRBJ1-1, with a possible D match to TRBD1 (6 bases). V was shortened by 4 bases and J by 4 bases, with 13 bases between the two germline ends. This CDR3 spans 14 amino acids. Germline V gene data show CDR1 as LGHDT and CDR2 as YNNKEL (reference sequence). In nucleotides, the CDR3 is TGTGCCAGCAGCCTCCCCGGGGGCGGCACTGAAGCTTTCTTT. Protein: CASSLPGGGTEAFF.

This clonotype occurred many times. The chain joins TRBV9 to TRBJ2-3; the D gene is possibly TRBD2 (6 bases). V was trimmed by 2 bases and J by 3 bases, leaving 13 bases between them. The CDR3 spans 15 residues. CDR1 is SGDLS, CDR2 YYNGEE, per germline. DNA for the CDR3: TGTGCCAGCAGCGTGGGTCTAGCGAATACAGATACGCAGTATTTT. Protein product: CASSVGLANTDTQYF. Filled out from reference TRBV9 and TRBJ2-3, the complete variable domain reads DSGVTQTPKHLITATGQRVTLRCSPRSGDLSVYWYQQSLDQGLQFLIQYYNGEERAKGNILERFSAQQFPDLHSELNLSSLELGDSALYFCASSVGLANTDTQYFGPGTRLTVL.

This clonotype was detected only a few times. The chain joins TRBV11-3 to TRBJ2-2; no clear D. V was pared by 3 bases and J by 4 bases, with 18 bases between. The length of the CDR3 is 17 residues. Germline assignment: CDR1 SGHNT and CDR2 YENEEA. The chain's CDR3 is CASSFNSFRALTGELFF. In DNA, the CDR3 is TGTGCCAGCAGCTTTAATAGCTTCCGGGCCCTCACCGGGGAGCTGTTTTTT.

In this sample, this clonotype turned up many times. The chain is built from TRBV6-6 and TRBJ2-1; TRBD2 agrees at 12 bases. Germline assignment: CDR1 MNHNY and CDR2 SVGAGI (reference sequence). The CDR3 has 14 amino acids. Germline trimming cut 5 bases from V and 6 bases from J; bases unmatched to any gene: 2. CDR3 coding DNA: TGTGCCAGCAGTGGACTAGCGGGATTCAATGAGCAGTTCTTC. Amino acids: CASSGLAGFNEQFF.

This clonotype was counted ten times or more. The CDR3, as DNA: TGTGCCAGCAGCTTAGTGTCAGCCCGGGAGACCCAGTACTTC. Translation gives CASSLVSARETQYF. The chain employs TRBV13 and TRBJ2-5; D call uncertain. The CDR3 spans 14 residues. V lost 1 base and J lost 5, with 11 bases in between. CDR1 is PRHDT, CDR2 FYEKMQ, per germline (reference sequence).

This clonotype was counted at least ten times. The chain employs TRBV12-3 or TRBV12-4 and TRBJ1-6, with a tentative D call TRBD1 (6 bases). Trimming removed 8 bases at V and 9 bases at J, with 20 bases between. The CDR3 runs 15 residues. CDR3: CASAPGGQRTSPLHF. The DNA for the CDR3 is TGTGCCAGCGCCCCGGGGGGGCAAAGGACTTCACCCCTCCACTTT.

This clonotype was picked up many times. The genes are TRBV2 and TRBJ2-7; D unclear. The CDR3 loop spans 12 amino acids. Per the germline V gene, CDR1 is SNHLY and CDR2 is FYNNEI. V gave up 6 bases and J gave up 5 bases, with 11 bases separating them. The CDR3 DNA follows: TGTGCCAGCAGCCTTGGTGGAAACGAGCAGTACTTC. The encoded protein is CASSLGGNEQYF.

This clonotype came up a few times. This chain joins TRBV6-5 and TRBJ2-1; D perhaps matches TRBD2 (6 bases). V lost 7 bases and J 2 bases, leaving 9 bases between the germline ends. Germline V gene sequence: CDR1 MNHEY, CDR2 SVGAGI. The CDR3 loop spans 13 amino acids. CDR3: CASMGGTYNEQFF. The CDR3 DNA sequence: TGTGCCAGCATGGGAGGCACCTACAATGAGCAGTTCTTC.

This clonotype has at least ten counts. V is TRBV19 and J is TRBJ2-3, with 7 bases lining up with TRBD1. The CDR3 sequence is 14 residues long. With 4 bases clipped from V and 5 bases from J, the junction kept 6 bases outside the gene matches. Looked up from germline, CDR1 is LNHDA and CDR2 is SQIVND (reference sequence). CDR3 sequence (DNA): TGTGCCAGTAGTAACACAGGGGTTGGAGATACGCAGTATTTT. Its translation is CASSNTGVGDTQYF.

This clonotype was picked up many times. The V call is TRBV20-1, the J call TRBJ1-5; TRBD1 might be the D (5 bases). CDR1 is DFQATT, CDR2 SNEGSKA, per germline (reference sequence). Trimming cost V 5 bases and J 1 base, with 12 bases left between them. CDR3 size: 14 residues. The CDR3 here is CSACTGVSNQPQHF. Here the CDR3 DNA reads TGCAGTGCTTGCACGGGGGTGAGCAATCAGCCCCAGCATTTT.

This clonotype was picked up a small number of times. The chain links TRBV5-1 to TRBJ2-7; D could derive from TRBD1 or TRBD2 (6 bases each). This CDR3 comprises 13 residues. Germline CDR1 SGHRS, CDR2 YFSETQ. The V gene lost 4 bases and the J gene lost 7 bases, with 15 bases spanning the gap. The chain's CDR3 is CASSGGGRQEQYF. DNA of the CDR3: TGCGCCAGCAGCGGAGGGGGGCGTCAGGAGCAGTACTTC.

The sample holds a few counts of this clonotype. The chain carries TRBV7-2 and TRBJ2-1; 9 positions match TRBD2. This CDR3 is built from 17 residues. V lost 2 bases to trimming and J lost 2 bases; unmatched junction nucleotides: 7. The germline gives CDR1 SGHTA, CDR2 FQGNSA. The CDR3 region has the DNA TGTGCCAGCAGCTTAAGGGTATCTAGCGGGACCTACAATGAGCAGTTCTTC. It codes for CASSLRVSSGTYNEQFF.

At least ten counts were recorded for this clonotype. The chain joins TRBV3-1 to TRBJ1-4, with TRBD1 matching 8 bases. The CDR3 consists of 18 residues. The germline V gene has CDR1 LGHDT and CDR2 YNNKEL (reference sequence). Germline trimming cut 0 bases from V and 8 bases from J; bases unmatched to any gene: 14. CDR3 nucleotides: TGTGCCAGCAGCCAAGATGGAGCAGGGGGCGTTTATATGGAAAAACTGTTTTTT. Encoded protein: CASSQDGAGGVYMEKLFF.

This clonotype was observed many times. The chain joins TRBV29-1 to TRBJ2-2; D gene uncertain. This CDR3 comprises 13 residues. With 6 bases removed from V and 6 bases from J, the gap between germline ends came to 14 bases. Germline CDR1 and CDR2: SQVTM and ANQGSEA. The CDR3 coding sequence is TGCAGCGTGAGGACCCGACGGGCCGGGGAGCTGTTTTTT. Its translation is CSVRTRRAGELFF.

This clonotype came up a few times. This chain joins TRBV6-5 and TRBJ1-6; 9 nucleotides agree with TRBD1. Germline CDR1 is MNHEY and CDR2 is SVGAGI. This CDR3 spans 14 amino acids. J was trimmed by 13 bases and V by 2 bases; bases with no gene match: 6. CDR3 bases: TGTGCCAGCAGTTACCGGGACAGGGAAAGGCCCCTCCACTTT. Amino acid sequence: CASSYRDRERPLHF.

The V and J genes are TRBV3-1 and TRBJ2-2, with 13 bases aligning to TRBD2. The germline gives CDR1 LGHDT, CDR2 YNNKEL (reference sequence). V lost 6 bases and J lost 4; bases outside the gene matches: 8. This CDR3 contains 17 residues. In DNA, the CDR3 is TGTGCCAGCAGGCGTGCCGGGACTAGCGGGGTCACCGGGGAGCTGTTTTTT. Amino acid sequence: CASRRAGTSGVTGELFF.

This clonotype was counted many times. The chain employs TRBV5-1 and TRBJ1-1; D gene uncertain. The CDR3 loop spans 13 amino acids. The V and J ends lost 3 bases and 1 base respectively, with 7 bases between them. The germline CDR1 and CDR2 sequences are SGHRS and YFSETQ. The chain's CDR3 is CASSSEGNTEAFF. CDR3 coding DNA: TGCGCCAGCAGCTCAGAAGGGAACACTGAAGCTTTCTTT.

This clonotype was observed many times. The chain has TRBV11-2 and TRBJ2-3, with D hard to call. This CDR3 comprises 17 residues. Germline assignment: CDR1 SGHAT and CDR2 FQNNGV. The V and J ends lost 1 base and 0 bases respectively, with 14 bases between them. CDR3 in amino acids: CASSLVWVSTSTDTQYF. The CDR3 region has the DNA TGTGCCAGCAGCTTAGTATGGGTTTCAACTAGCACAGATACGCAGTATTTT.

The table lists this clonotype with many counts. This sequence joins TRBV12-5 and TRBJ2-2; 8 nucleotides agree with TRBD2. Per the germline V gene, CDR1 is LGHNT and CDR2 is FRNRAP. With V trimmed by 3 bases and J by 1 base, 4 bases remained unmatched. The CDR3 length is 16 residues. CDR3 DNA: TGTGCTAGTGGTTTTTTAGCGGGGAGGAACACCGGGGAGCTGTTTTTT. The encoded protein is CASGFLAGRNTGELFF.

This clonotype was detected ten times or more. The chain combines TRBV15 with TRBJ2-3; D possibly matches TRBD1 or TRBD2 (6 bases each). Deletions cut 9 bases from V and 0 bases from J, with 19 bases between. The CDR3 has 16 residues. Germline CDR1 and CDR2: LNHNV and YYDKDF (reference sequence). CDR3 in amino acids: CATDGGGGTSTDTQYF. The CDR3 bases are TGTGCCACAGACGGGGGCGGAGGGACTAGCACAGATACGCAGTATTTT.

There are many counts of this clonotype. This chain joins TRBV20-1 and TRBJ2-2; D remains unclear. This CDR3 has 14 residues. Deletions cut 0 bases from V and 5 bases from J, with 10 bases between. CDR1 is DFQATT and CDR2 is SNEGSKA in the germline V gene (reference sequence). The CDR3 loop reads CSARDQDLTGELFF. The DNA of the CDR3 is TGCAGTGCTAGAGATCAGGACCTGACCGGGGAGCTGTTTTTT.

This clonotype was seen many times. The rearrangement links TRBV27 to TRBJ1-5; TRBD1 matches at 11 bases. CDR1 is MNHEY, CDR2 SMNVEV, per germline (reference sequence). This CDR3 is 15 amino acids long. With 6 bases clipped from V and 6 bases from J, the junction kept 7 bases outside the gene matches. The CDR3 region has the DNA TGTGCCAGCAGACTGGACAGGGGGCTAAGTCAGCCCCAGCATTTT. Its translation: CASRLDRGLSQPQHF.

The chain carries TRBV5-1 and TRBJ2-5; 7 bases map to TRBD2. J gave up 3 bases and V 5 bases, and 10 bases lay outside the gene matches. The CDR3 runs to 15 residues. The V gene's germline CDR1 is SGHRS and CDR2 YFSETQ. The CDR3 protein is CASRMDGGGKETQYF. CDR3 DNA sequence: TGCGCCAGCAGAATGGACGGGGGAGGGAAAGAGACCCAGTACTTC.

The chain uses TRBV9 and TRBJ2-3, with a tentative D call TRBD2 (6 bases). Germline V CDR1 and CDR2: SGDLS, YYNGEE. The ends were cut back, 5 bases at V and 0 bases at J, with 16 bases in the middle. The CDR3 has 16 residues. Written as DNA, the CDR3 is TGTGCCAGCAGGCGAAGTGGCGGGGACAGCACAGATACGCAGTATTTT. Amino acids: CASRRSGGDSTDTQYF.

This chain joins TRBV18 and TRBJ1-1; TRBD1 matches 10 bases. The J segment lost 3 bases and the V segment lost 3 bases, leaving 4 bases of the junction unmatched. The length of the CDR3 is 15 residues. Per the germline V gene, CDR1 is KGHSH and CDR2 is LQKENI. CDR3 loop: CASSPPGQGYTEAFF. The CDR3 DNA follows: TGTGCCAGCTCACCCCCGGGACAGGGGTACACTGAAGCTTTCTTT.

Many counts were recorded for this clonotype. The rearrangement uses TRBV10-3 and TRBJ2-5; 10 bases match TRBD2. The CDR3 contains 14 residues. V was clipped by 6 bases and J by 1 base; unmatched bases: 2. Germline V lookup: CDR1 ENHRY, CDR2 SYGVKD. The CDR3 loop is CAIRTSGPQETQYF. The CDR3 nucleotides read TGTGCCATCAGGACTAGCGGGCCCCAAGAGACCCAGTACTTC.

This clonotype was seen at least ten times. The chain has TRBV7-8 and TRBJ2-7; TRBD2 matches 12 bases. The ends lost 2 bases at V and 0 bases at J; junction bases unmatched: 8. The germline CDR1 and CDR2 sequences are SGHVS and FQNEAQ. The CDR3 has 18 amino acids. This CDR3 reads CASSLPRTSGAASYEQYF. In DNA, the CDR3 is TGTGCCAGCAGCTTACCAAGGACTAGCGGGGCCGCCTCCTACGAGCAGTACTTC.

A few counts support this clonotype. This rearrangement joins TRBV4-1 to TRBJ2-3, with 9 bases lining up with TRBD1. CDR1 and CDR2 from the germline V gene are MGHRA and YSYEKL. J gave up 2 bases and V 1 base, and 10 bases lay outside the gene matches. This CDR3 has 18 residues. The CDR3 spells CASSQVEFGTGFTDTQYF. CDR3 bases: TGCGCCAGCAGCCAAGTGGAGTTCGGGACAGGGTTCACAGATACGCAGTATTTT.